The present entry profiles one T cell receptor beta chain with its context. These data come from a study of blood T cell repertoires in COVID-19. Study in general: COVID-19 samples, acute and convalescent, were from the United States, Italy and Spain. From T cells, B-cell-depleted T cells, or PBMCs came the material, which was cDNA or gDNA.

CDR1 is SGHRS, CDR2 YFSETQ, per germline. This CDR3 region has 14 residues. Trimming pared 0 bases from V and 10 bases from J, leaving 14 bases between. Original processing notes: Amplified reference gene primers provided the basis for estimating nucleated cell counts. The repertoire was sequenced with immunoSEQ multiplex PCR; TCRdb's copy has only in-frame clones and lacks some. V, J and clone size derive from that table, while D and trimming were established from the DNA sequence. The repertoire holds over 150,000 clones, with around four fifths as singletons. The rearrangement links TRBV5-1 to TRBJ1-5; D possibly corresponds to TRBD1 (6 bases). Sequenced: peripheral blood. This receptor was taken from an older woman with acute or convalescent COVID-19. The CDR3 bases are TGCGCCAGCAGCTTGGGAGGGACAAGAGCACCCCAGCATTTT. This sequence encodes CASSLGGTRAPQHF.